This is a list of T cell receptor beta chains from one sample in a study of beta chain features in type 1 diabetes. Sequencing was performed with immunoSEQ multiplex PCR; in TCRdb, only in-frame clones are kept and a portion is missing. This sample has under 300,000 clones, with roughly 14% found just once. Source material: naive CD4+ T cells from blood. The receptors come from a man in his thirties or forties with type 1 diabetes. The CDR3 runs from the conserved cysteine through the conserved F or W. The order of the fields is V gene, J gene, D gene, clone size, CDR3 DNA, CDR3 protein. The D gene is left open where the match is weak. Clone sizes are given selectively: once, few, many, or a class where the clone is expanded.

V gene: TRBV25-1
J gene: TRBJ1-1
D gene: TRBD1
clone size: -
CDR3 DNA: TGTGCCAGCAGTGTCCCACTTCTGACAGGGATGGCTGAAGCTTTCTTT
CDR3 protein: CASSVPLLTGMAEAFF

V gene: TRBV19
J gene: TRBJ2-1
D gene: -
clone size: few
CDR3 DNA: TGTGCCAGTAGCTCCCAGGGGAATGAGCAGTTCTTC
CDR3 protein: CASSSQGNEQFF

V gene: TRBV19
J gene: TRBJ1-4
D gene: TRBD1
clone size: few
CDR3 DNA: TGTGCCAGTAGCCACGACAGGGCTAATGAAAAACTGTTTTTT
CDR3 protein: CASSHDRANEKLFF

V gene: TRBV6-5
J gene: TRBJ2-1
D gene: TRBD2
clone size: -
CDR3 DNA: TGTGCCAGCAGTAGACTAGCGGGAGGCCTTACTGAGCAGTTCTTC
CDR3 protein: CASSRLAGGLTEQFF

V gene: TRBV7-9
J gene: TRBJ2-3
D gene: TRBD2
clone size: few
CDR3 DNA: TGTGCCAGCAGCTCGACTAGCGGGGTGGGCACAGATACGCAGTATTTT
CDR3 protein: CASSSTSGVGTDTQYF

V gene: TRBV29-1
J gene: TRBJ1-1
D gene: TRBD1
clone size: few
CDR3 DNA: TGCAGCGTTGTCGCCGACAGGGCCGAAGCTTTCTTT
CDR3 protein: CSVVADRAEAFF

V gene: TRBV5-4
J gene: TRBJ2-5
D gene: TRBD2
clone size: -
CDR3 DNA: TGTGCCAGCAGCTCACTAGCGGGAGGAGAAGAGACCCAGTACTTC
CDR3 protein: CASSSLAGGEETQYF

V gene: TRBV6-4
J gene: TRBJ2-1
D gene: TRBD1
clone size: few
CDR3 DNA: TGTGCCAGCAGTGACGGACAGGGGAATAATGAGCAGTTCTTC
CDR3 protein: CASSDGQGNNEQFF

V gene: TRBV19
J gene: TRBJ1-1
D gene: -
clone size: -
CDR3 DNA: TGTGCCAGTAGTCCTGGAGGCACTGAAGCTTTCTTT
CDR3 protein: CASSPGGTEAFF

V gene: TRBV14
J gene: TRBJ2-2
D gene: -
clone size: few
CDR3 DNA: TGTGCCAGCCGGAATTTGGAGGGAGTGAACGGGGAGCTGTTTTTT
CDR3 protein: CASRNLEGVNGELFF

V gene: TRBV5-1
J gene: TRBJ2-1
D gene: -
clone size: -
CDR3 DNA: TGCGCCAGCAGCTTGCGGGGTCGCAATGAGCAGTTCTTC
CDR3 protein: CASSLRGRNEQFF

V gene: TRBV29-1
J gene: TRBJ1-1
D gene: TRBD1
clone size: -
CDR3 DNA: TGCAGCGTTGGAGAACAGGGGGCAGAAGCTTTCTTT
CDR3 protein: CSVGEQGAEAFF

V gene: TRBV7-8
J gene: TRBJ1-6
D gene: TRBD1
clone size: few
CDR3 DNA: TGTGCCAGCAGCTTAGACGACAGGGGTGGATCACCCCTCCACTTT
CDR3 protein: CASSLDDRGGSPLHF

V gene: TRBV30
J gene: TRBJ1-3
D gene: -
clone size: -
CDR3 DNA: TGTGCCTGGACGGGGATGGGGAACACCATATATTTT
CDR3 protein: CAWTGMGNTIYF

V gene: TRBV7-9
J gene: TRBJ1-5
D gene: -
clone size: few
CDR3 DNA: TGTGCCAGCAGCCGTGAGGGAGGGCAGCCCCAGCATTTT
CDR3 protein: CASSREGGQPQHF

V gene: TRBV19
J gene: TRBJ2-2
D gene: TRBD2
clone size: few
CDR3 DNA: TGTGCCAGTAGTATCGTTAGCGGGGTGAACACCGGGGAGCTGTTTTTT
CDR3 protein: CASSIVSGVNTGELFF

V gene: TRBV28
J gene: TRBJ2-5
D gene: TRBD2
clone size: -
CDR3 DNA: TGTGCCAGCAGTTTCGCGGGAGTCGTTGAGACCCAGTACTTC
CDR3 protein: CASSFAGVVETQYF

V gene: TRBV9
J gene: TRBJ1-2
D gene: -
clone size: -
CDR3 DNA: TGTGCCAGCAGCGTAGCGGCAAAGGGGACTAACTATGGCTACACCTTC
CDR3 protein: CASSVAAKGTNYGYTF

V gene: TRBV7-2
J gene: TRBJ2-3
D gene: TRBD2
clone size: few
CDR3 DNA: TGTGCCAGCAGCTTAGCGAGCGGGAGTGGGACAGATACGCAGTATTTT
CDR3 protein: CASSLASGSGTDTQYF

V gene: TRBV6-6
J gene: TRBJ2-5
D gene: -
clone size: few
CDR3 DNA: TGTGCCAGCAGTTACTCCGCAGGGTCCGAAGAGACCCAGTACTTC
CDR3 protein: CASSYSAGSEETQYF

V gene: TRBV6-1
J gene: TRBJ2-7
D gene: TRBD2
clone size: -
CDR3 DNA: TGTGCCAGCGTAGGGACTAGCGGATCCTACGAGCAGTACTTC
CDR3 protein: CASVGTSGSYEQYF

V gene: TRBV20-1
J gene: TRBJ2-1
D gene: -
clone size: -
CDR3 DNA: TGCAGTGCCGGGGGGCGGAGTGAGCAGTTCTTC
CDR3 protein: CSAGGRSEQFF

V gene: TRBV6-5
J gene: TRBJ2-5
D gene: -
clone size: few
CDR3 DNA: TGTGCCAGCAGATCGGACAGCCAAGAGACCCAGTACTTC
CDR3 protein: CASRSDSQETQYF

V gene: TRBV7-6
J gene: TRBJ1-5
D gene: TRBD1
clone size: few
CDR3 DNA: TGTGCCAGCAGCTCAGGGACAGTTAATCAGCCCCAGCATTTT
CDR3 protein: CASSSGTVNQPQHF

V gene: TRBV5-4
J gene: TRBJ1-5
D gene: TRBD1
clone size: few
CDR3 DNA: TGTGCCAGCAGCTTGGCGGGACAGGGTTATCGCCAGCATTTT
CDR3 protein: CASSLAGQGYRQHF

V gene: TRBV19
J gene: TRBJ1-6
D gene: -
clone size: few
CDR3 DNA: TGTGCCAGTAGTACAGGGGATAACTATAATTCACCCCTCCACTTT
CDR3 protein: CASSTGDNYNSPLHF

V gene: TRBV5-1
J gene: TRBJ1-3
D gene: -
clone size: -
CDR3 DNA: TGCGCCAGCAGCTTCACAGCTGGAAACACCATATATTTT
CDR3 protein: CASSFTAGNTIYF

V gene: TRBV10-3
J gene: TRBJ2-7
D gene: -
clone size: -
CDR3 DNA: TGTGCCATCAGTGAGTCGCTAGCAGGCGGGACCTCCTACGAGCAGTACTTC
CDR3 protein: CAISESLAGGTSYEQYF

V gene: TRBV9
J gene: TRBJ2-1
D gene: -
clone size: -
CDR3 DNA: TGTGCCAGCAGCGGGGGTGTATTCAGGGGTCTTGAGCAGTTCTTC
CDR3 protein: CASSGGVFRGLEQFF

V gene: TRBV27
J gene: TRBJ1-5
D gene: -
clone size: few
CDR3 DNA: TGTGCCAGCAGTTCCATCCCCCTCAGGAATAGCAATCAGCCCCAGCATTTT
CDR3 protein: CASSSIPLRNSNQPQHF

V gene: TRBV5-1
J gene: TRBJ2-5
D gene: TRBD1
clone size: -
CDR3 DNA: TGCGCCAGCAGCTCAGACAGGGTGATTGCGGAGACCCAGTACTTC
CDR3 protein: CASSSDRVIAETQYF

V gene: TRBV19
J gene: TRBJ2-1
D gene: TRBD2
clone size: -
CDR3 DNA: TGTGCCTCGGGGGGTAGTCAGGGAGTATACCTTCCGTTCTTC
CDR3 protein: CASGGSQGVYLPFF

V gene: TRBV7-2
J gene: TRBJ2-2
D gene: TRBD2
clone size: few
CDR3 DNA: TGTGCCAGCAGCCCCCGGGGCGGGAGCGGGGAGCTGTTTTTT
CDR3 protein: CASSPRGGSGELFF

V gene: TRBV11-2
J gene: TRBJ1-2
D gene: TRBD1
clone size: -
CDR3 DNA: TGTGCCAGCAGCCCGAGGGGACAGGGGGCCCTAAACACCTTC
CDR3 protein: CASSPRGQGALNTF

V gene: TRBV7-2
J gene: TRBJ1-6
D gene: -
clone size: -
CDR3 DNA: TGTGCCAGCAGCTTACCGAGGGCTGGGTCACCCCTCCACTTT
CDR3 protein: CASSLPRAGSPLHF

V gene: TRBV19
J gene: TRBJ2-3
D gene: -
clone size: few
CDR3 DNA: TGTGCCAGTAGGAGTGAGTTAGCGGAATACACAGATACGCAGTATTTT
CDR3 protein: CASRSELAEYTDTQYF

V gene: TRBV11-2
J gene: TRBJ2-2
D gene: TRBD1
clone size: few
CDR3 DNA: TGTGCCAGCAGCTTCCGGGACAGGGCTAGAACCGGGGAGCTGTTTTTT
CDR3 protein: CASSFRDRARTGELFF

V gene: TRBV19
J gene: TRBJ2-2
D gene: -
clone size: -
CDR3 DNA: TGTGCCAGTAGTAGTCTGGGAGGTGGAAACACCGGGGAGCTGTTTTTT
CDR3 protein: CASSSLGGGNTGELFF

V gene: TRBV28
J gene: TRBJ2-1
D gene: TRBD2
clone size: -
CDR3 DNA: TGTGCCAGCAGTCCTAGACTAGCGGGGGACACCTACAATGAGCAGTTCTTC
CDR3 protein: CASSPRLAGDTYNEQFF

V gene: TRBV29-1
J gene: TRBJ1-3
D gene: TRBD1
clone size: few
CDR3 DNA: TGCAGCGTATCTACCAGGACAGGGCGCGCAGGAGGCCTTGGAAACACCATATATTTT
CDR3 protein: CSVSTRTGRAGGLGNTIYF

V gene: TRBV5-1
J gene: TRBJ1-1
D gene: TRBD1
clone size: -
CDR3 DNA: TGCGCCAGCAGCTTGGGATCCGGACAGGGACACACTGAAGCTTTCTTT
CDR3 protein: CASSLGSGQGHTEAFF

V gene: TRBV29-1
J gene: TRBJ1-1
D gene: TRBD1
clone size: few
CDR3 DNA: TGCAGCGTTGAGGGACAGGGGAACACTGAAGCTTTCTTT
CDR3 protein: CSVEGQGNTEAFF

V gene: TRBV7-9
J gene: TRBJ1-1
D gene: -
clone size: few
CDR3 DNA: TGTGCCAGCCTACTATACGGGACACCTAACACTGAAGCTTTCTTT
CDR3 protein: CASLLYGTPNTEAFF

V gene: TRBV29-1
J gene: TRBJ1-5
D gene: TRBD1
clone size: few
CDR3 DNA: TGCAGCGCGGGACAGGGGGAGAATCAGCCCCAGCATTTT
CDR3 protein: CSAGQGENQPQHF

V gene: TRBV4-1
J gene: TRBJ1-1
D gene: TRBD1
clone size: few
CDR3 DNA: TGCGCCAGCAGCCGGCCGGGGACAGGGGTCACTGAAGCTTTCTTT
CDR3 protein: CASSRPGTGVTEAFF